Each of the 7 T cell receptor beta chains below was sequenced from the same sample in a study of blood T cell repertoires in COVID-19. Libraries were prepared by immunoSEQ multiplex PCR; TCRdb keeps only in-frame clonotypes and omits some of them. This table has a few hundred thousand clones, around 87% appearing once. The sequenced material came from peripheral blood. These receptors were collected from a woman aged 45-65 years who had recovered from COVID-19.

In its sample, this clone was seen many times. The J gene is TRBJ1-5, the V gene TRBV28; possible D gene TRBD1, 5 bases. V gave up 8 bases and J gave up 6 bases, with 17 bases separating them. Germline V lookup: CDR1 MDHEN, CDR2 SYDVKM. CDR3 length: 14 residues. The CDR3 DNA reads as TGTGCCAGCTCGCCTGGGGGGGTTGGTCAGCCCCAGCATTTT. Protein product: CASSPGGVGQPQHF.

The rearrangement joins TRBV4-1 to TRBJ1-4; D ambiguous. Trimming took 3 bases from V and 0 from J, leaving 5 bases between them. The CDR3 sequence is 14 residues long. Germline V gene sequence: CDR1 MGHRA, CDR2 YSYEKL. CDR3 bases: TGCGCCAGCAGCCACCCCGCAACTAATGAAAAACTGTTTTTT. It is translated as CASSHPATNEKLFF.

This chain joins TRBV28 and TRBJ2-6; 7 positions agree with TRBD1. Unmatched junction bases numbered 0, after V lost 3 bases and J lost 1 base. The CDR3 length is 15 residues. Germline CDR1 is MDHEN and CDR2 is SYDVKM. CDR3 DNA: TGTGCCAGCAGTTTGGGACAGTCTGGGGCCAACGTCCTGACTTTC. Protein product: CASSLGQSGANVLTF.

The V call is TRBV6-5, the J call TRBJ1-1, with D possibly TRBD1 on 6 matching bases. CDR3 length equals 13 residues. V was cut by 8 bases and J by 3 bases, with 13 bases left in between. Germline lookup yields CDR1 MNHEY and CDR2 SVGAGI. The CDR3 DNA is TGTGCCAGCCGTCGCCAGGGGCACACTGAAGCTTTCTTT. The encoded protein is CASRRQGHTEAFF.

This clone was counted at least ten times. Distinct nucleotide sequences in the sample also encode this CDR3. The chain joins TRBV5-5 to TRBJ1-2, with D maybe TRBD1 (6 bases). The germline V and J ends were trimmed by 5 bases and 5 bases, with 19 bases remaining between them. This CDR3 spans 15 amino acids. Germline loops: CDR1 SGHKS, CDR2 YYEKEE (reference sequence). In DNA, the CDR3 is TGTGCCAGCAGTTTCTCGGGTGGGGGCGGTTATGGCTACACCTTC. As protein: CASSFSGGGGYGYTF.

The CDR3 sequence: CASRDRGLGEQYF. In DNA form, the CDR3 reads TGCGCCAGCAGGGACAGGGGATTAGGCGAGCAGTACTTC. The chain couples TRBV23-1 to TRBJ2-7; 9 bases are shared with TRBD1. TRBV23-1 is given ORF status, its function remaining uncertain. V dropped 6 bases and J dropped 6; count of bases not matched to a gene: 6. CDR3 size: 13 residues.

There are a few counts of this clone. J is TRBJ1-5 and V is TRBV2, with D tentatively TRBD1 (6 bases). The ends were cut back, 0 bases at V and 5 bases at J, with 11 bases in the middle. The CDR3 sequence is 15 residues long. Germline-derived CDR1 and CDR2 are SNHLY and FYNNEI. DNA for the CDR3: TGTGCCAGCAGTGAAGCCAGGGGAAGGGATCAGCCCCAGCATTTT. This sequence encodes CASSEARGRDQPQHF.